This T cell receptor beta chain was recorded in a study of T cells in narcolepsy (dated by TCRdb to the late 2010s). About the investigation overall: The study enrolled patients with narcolepsy type 1 or type 2 (NT1, NT2) together with healthy control donors. To look for autoreactive T cells in narcolepsy patients that target self-antigens of hypocretin neurons (hypocretin, TRIB2), the study used TCR Vbeta sequencing to follow clonotypes in blood and CSF.

The CDR3 spans 13 residues, from the cysteine through the phenylalanine. Just the 39-base CDR3 DNA is kept, in frame starting at base 1. CDR1 and CDR2, per the germline V gene, are SGHTA and FQGNSA. For TCR Vbeta sequencing, memory CD4+ T cells were sorted ex vivo from the peripheral blood of both healthy controls and narcolepsy patients. Overall study results and their limits: Patients and controls had comparable numbers of sequenced blood memory CD4+ clonotypes, averaging about 37,000 and 33,000, respectively. According to the report, autoreactive clonotypes were detected serially in the blood of the same patients and of different patients, but not in healthy controls. Plots comparing CSF and blood CD4+ T cell clonotypes from the same patient highlighted HCRT-specific and TRIB2-specific autoreactive clonotypes. Certain blood memory CD4+ repertoires from patients and controls had no sequences that matched autoreactive T cell clones.

Libraries were made using the immunoSEQ multiplex PCR assay. TCRdb holds this immuneACCESS table with in-frame rearrangements only. Some clones are missing; in checked studies, unresolved V genes explain under half, and the rest has no known cause. This sample is represented by tens of thousands of clones; about 80% of them were singletons. Of the sample, about 4.4% is held by the ten largest clones. Remarks on this clone: This clone's antigen is unknown. At one end the junction does not follow the germline gene, possibly because of a read error.

This TCR derives from a human donor in good health. Sequenced material: memory (CD45RA-) CD4+ T cells from blood. The cell subset or site tag for this specimen amounts to: memory T cells sorted ex vivo from peripheral blood. This sequence uses TRBV7-2 and TRBJ2-3; the D segment could be TRBD1, given 6 matching bases. The sequence in DNA is TGTGCCAGCAGCCTTACAGGGCCAGATATGCAGTATTTT. Its translation is CASSLTGPDMQYF. The CDR3, completed at both ends by the reference TRBV7-2 and TRBJ2-3 genes, gives the full variable domain GAGVSQSPSNKVTEKGKDVELRCDPISGHTALYWYRQSLGQGLEFLIYFQGNSAPDKSGLPSDRFSAERTGGSVSTLTIQRTQQEDSAVYLCASSLTGPDMQYFGPGTRLTVL.